Below are 24 T cell receptor beta chains sequenced from a single sample in a study of T cell responses to AZD1222 COVID-19 vaccine. TCRdb's table, derived via immunoSEQ multiplex PCR, lists solely in-frame clones and lacks some. Of 150,000 or so clones in the sample, about 91% were seen once. This specimen consisted of peripheral blood, obtained on day 0 of AZD1222 vaccination. Every receptor here comes from an adult in good health.

The CDR3 is CASGLWGTAIYEQYF. CDR3 sequence (DNA): TGTGCTAGTGGTTTGTGGGGGACAGCGATCTACGAGCAGTACTTC. The V and J genes are TRBV12-5 and TRBJ2-7; the match to TRBD1 covers 7 bases. The CDR3 is 15 amino acids. The ends lost 2 bases at V and 3 bases at J; junction bases unmatched: 7. CDR1 is LGHNT, CDR2 FRNRAP, per germline.

This rearrangement joins TRBV16 to TRBJ1-5; no definite D call. Germline V gene data show CDR1 as KGHSY and CDR2 as FQNENV. Trimming removed 1 base from V and 5 bases from J, with 15 bases in between. This CDR3 contains 16 residues. The CDR3 nucleotides read TGTGCCAGCAGCCAATTCTCTGTGGCGGGATATCAGCCCCAGCATTTT. Translated, it gives CASSQFSVAGYQPQHF.

The chain has TRBV14 and TRBJ2-2; possible D gene TRBD2, 5 bases. V dropped 0 bases and J dropped 6 bases, with 11 bases sitting between them. There are 15 residues in the CDR3. Germline V gene lookup returns CDR1 SGHDN and CDR2 FVKESK. CDR3 sequence: CASSQDQRVAGELFF. CDR3 nucleotides: TGTGCCAGCAGCCAAGATCAGAGGGTCGCCGGGGAGCTGTTTTTT.

J is TRBJ2-1 and V is TRBV24-1; 9 positions agree with TRBD2. J lost 5 bases, V lost 12 bases, and 7 bases had no gene match. Germline loops: CDR1 KGHDR, CDR2 SFDVKD. The length of the CDR3 is 13 residues. The CDR3 is CAAMAGGDNEQFF. The CDR3 DNA is TGTGCCGCGATGGCGGGAGGGGACAATGAGCAGTTCTTC.

The chain has TRBV7-2 and TRBJ2-2; 8 bases are shared with TRBD1. CDR3 length equals 15 residues. The junction had 8 bases not matched to a gene; V was cut back by 5 bases and J by 6 bases. Germline CDR1 reads SGHTA; CDR2 reads FQGNSA. CDR3 DNA: TGTGCCAGCAGCCCGGACAGGGCGGGCGCCGGGGAGCTGTTTTTT. Its translation is CASSPDRAGAGELFF.

The gene calls are TRBV28 and TRBJ1-2; no clear D gene. This CDR3 comprises 13 residues. Germline lookup yields CDR1 MDHEN and CDR2 SYDVKM. The germline V and J ends were trimmed by 5 bases and 7 bases, with 14 bases remaining between them. For the CDR3, the DNA is TGTGCCAGCAGTCCGCCAAGCCTTGGTGGCTACACCTTC. It encodes CASSPPSLGGYTF.

The chain combines TRBV5-4 with TRBJ1-2, with 9 bases aligning to TRBD1. Germline-derived CDR1 and CDR2 are SGHNT and YYREEE (reference sequence). This CDR3 has 13 residues. V gave up 4 bases and J gave up 6 bases; unmatched junction bases: 4. The CDR3: CASSVQGADGYTF. Here the CDR3 DNA reads TGTGCCAGCAGCGTACAGGGGGCAGATGGCTACACCTTC.

The J gene is TRBJ2-5, the V gene TRBV5-4; unclear D gene. The V end was cut by 0 bases, the J end by 4 bases, with 10 bases between. CDR1 is SGHNT and CDR2 is YYREEE in the germline V gene (reference sequence). The CDR3 is 14 residues long. The DNA for the CDR3 is TGTGCCAGCAGCTTGGCCGCGCCGGGAGAGACCCAGTACTTC. Translating it yields CASSLAAPGETQYF. Filled out from reference TRBV5-4 and TRBJ2-5, the complete variable domain reads ETGVTQSPTHLIKTRGQQVTLRCSSQSGHNTVSWYQQALGQGPQFIFQYYREEENGRGNFPPRFSGLQFPNYSSELNVNALELDDSALYLCASSLAAPGETQYFGPGTRLLVL.

This chain uses TRBV9 with TRBJ2-2, with 8 nucleotides matching TRBD2. The V and J ends lost 0 bases and 6 bases, in that order; junction bases with no gene match: 1. This CDR3 comprises 14 residues. CDR1 and CDR2 from the germline V gene are SGDLS and YYNGEE. The CDR3 loop reads CASSVVGRAGELFF. CDR3 coding DNA: TGTGCCAGCAGCGTAGTCGGGAGGGCCGGGGAGCTGTTTTTT. Full variable domain (rest looked up from reference TRBV9 and TRBJ2-2): DSGVTQTPKHLITATGQRVTLRCSPRSGDLSVYWYQQSLDQGLQFLIQYYNGEERAKGNILERFSAQQFPDLHSELNLSSLELGDSALYFCASSVVGRAGELFFGEGSRLTVL.

This sequence joins TRBV18 and TRBJ1-1, with D hard to call. The germline V gene has CDR1 KGHSH and CDR2 LQKENI. Trimming shortened V by 4 bases and J by 0 bases, and 15 bases separated the two germline ends. This CDR3 comprises 16 residues. The CDR3 DNA is TGTGCCAGCTCACGAATGTCGGAATTCATGAACACTGAAGCTTTCTTT. Its translation is CASSRMSEFMNTEAFF.

The rearrangement uses TRBV11-3 and TRBJ2-5; D is possibly TRBD2 (6 bases). CDR1 and CDR2 from the germline V gene are SGHNT and YENEEA. The germline V and J ends were trimmed by 4 bases and 7 bases, with 19 bases remaining between them. This CDR3 has 15 residues. Here the CDR3 reads CASSSEGAGLRTQYF. The DNA of the CDR3 is TGTGCCAGCAGCTCCGAGGGAGCGGGCTTACGGACCCAGTACTTC.

The chain couples TRBV5-1 to TRBJ1-1; TRBD1 matches at 9 bases. V lost 3 bases and J lost 10; bases outside the gene matches: 10. Germline CDR1 and CDR2: SGHRS and YFSETQ. The CDR3 is 14 amino acids. The CDR3 loop reads CASSSPGQGHLAFF. CDR3 in DNA: TGCGCCAGCAGCTCGCCGGGACAGGGACACCTAGCTTTCTTT. The entire variable domain, with the rest obtained from reference TRBV5-1 and TRBJ1-1, is as follows: KAGVTQTPRYLIKTRGQQVTLSCSPISGHRSVSWYQQTPGQGLQFLFEYFSETQRNKGNFPGRFSGRQFSNSRSEMNVSTLELGDSALYLCASSSPGQGHLAFFGQGTRLTVV.

This clone was observed a single time. The chain is built from TRBV7-3 and TRBJ2-3, with 9 bases lining up with TRBD2. This CDR3 region has 16 residues. Germline CDR1 SGHTA, CDR2 FQGTGA. Trimming took 5 bases from V and 0 from J; bases not matched to a gene: 6. Here the CDR3 reads CASSQGTSFSTDTQYF. CDR3 nucleotides: TGTGCCAGCAGCCAAGGGACTAGCTTTAGCACAGATACGCAGTATTTT.

The V gene is TRBV27, the J gene TRBJ2-5, with D perhaps matching TRBD2 (5 bases). Germline V lookup: CDR1 MNHEY, CDR2 SMNVEV (reference sequence). The V and J ends lost 3 bases and 4 bases respectively, with 15 bases between them. The CDR3 loop spans 15 amino acids. The CDR3 DNA follows: TGTGCCAGCAGTTTCGACCGCGCGGCGGGAGAGACCCAGTACTTC. It specifies CASSFDRAAGETQYF.

This clone showed up just once. The chain uses TRBV5-1 and TRBJ1-5, with TRBD1 identical over 12 bases. CDR1 and CDR2 from the germline V gene are SGHRS and YFSETQ. The CDR3 runs 16 residues. V gave up 3 bases and J gave up 5 bases; unmatched junction bases: 6. In nucleotides, the CDR3 is TGCGCCAGCAGCTCAGGGACAGGGGGCACCTATCAGCCCCAGCATTTT. As protein: CASSSGTGGTYQPQHF.

The chain links TRBV30 to TRBJ2-7; D is uncertain. CDR3 length: 12 amino acids. Trimming took off 3 bases at V and 0 bases at J, with 6 bases between the two ends. Germline values: CDR1 GTSNPN, CDR2 SVGIG (reference sequence). As DNA, the CDR3 is TGTGCCTGGAGGGGAAACTCCTACGAGCAGTACTTC. It translates to CAWRGNSYEQYF.

This clone has just one count. The CDR3 coding sequence is TGCGCCAGCAGCTCGGGACTAGCGACAGATACGCAGTATTTT. Amino acid sequence: CASSSGLATDTQYF. The chain employs TRBV5-1 and TRBJ2-3, with TRBD2 matching 10 bases. The CDR3 totals 14 residues. In germline, CDR1 is SGHRS, CDR2 YFSETQ. V shed 3 bases, J shed 3 bases, and the junction held 1 base outside the gene matches.

The V and J genes are TRBV12-3 or TRBV12-4 and TRBJ1-3; a weak D match, TRBD1 (5 bases). V was pared by 4 bases and J by 16 bases, with 17 bases between. The CDR3 sequence is 12 residues long. CDR3 region: CASSSGEVAAYF. DNA of the CDR3: TGTGCCAGCAGTTCGGGGGAAGTTGCAGCGTATTTT.

This chain uses TRBV11-3 with TRBJ2-5, with TRBD2 as a possible D gene (7 bases). V shed 6 bases and J shed 5 bases, with 19 bases lying between them. In germline, CDR1 is SGHNT, CDR2 YENEEA. The CDR3 is 15 residues long. For the CDR3, the DNA is TGTGCCAGCAGAGGGGGGGACCTCCCGGAGGAGACCCAGTACTTC. Its protein is CASRGGDLPEETQYF.

V is TRBV5-4 and J is TRBJ1-1, with D perhaps TRBD1 (6 bases). CDR3 length: 13 residues. V was pared by 5 bases and J by 4 bases, with 12 bases between. Germline values: CDR1 SGHNT, CDR2 YYREEE (reference sequence). CDR3 amino acids: CASSRGGTTEAFF. CDR3 sequence (DNA): TGTGCCAGCAGTCGAGGGGGGACCACTGAAGCTTTCTTT.

This chain connects TRBV7-8 to TRBJ2-1; tentatively, D is TRBD2 (7 bases). This CDR3 region has 17 residues. Germline CDR1 SGHVS, CDR2 FQNEAQ. The V and J ends lost 1 base and 6 bases respectively, with 19 bases between them. As DNA, the CDR3 is TGTGCCAGCAGCTTAGGGGGCGGGGGCCGCTCGGGCAATGAGCAGTTCTTC. The encoded protein is CASSLGGGGRSGNEQFF. The variable domain in full, with the rest retrieved from reference TRBV7-8 and TRBJ2-1, is GAGVSQSPRYKVAKRGQDVALRCDPISGHVSLFWYQQALGQGPEFLTYFQNEAQLDKSGLPSDRFFAERPEGSVSTLKIQRTQQEDSAVYLCASSLGGGGRSGNEQFFGPGTRLTVL.

The rearrangement joins TRBV27 to TRBJ2-7; 9 nucleotides align to TRBD1. There are 16 residues in the CDR3. Germline V gene sequence: CDR1 MNHEY, CDR2 SMNVEV (reference sequence). With V trimmed by 2 bases and J by 7 bases, 12 bases remained unmatched. CDR3 loop: CASSLVTGQGPWEQYF. CDR3 sequence (DNA): TGTGCCAGCAGTTTAGTCACGGGACAGGGACCTTGGGAGCAGTACTTC.

The rearrangement links TRBV5-6 to TRBJ1-2; D is possibly TRBD1 (6 bases). CDR1 is SGHDT and CDR2 is YYEEEE in the germline V gene. This CDR3 comprises 16 residues. Deletions cut 5 bases from V and 3 bases from J, with 20 bases between. CDR3 in amino acids: CASRLSYRAEDYGYTF. CDR3 DNA sequence: TGTGCCAGCAGGCTCTCGTACAGGGCAGAGGACTATGGCTACACCTTC.

The V gene is TRBV19, the J gene TRBJ2-1; maybe TRBD1 (6 bases). The germline gives CDR1 LNHDA, CDR2 SQIVND (reference sequence). The CDR3 spans 13 residues. Trimming took 3 bases from V and 7 from J, leaving 10 bases between them. CDR3 coding DNA: TGTGCCAGTAGTATCAACAGGGAAAATGAGCAGTTCTTC. As protein: CASSINRENEQFF. The full variable domain, completed using reference TRBV19 and TRBJ2-1, is DGGITQSPKYLFRKEGQNVTLSCEQNLNHDAMYWYRQDPGQGLRLIYYSQIVNDFQKGDIAEGYSVSREKKESFPLTVTSAQKNPTAFYLCASSINRENEQFFGPGTRLTVL.